This T cell receptor (beta chain) was profiled in a study of cytomegalovirus exposure and HLA in healthy donors (dated by TCRdb to the late 2010s). At the level of the whole study: An earlier analysis of around 600 of the donors reported about 250 Gb of sequence data and around 120 million unique TCR beta sequences from about 179 million T cells. To decide whether each TCR beta V gene segment behaved as functional or pseudogenic, an earlier analysis of some 600 of the donors relied on high-throughput TCR beta sequencing. Besides the first cohort of roughly 640 subjects, a separate validation cohort made up of roughly 120 different subjects was used. All discovery cohort repertoires had been generated using a single sequencing platform. An early release covering 500 to 750 HLA-typed donors comprised roughly 300 gigabases of sequencing data and 85 million or so unique TCR sequences. The study aimed to test whether signatures of past pathogen exposure could be identified by cataloging public T cell receptors. Alongside the repertoire data, information on donor age, sex, ethnicity and CMV serostatus was compiled. Rather than drawing on any new phenotypic data, the later analysis identified candidate immune exposures from TCR beta sequences and the way those sequences occurred across donors. Among the roughly 400 genotyped donors, around 81% belonged to the genetic ancestry cluster associated with self-reported Caucasian donors. Several DR-DQ haplotypes were treated as single units for association and clustering because of strong linkage in the cohort. High-throughput TCR immunosequencing, statistical association of individual TCRs with disease status, and machine learning were combined to predict cytomegalovirus infection status. Typing coverage differed by locus: A, B, C, DRB1 and DQB1 were typed in roughly 629-630 donors, DQA1 in 500 to 550, DPA1 in around 580, and DPB1 in approximately 450. A later analysis re-analyzed previously published TCR beta repertoires from hundreds of donors and added high-resolution HLA genotyping to study TCR occurrence patterns. Class I and class II HLA loci were covered by the typing at four-digit resolution. Across about 380 genotyped donors of the cohort, an average of about 220,000 unique TCR beta nucleotide sequences per donor were sequenced, and roughly a sixth of those sequences were non-productive. A later genetic analysis used genome-wide SNP genotypes for 398 of the 666 donors, treating that subset as a discovery cohort. Using immunosequencing, the study profiled T cell repertoires from fewer than 850 subjects and related those repertoires to cytomegalovirus serostatus. The study at large found these results: In a later analysis, the rate of TCR association differed among HLA loci, with DRB1 alleles having the most associated TCRs and HLA-C alleles having the fewest. The authors suggested that the approach could potentially be extended to other disease states and immunological phenotypes. A further reported finding was that TCR beta sequences accurately predicted the HLA-A and HLA-B alleles for most subjects in the first cohort. Across donors, most TCR sequences were observed very rarely, whereas some public TCRs were present in many individuals. Most CMV-associated TCR beta chains appeared to be HLA-restricted in a later analysis, and the HLA associations seemed to be driven largely by CMV exposure. Roughly uniform sequencing depth across donors was assumed in presence/absence analyses, although this assumption may not hold. In an earlier analysis of approximately 590 of the donors, most TCR beta V segments appeared in productive rearrangements about 90% or about 30% of the time, broadly matching IMGT annotations. A later analysis associated 15,000 or so TCR beta sequences with specific HLA alleles at a false discovery rate of 0.05. A total of roughly 160 TCR beta chains were listed by the study as associated with cytomegalovirus. The 87-base-pair reads could not distinguish some IMGT-functional V segments, including TRBV6-2 and TRBV6-3, so those segments were excluded. A cluster of highly shared sequence variants was judged likely to represent a technical artifact of the sequencing pipeline. A later genetic analysis reported fewer N-insertions in productive TCRs among donors in an Asian-associated ancestry cluster than the roughly 670-donor mean. Linkage disequilibrium might explain the correlated functional status among segregating V segments, but an unknown experimental factor could not be ruled out. Because counts were too low, more than 15 rarely observed V segments, including chromosome 9 orphons, were excluded from the earlier analysis of a few hundred of the donors. A few of the identified cytomegalovirus-associated TCR beta chains were confirmed in vitro to be specific for cytomegalovirus antigens. This cohort had only TCR beta chains sequenced, and the lack of alpha or paired-chain data limited which features could be detected. Because HLA typing was missing for some donors at each locus, association tests included only the typed subset. When HLA alleles, especially DR and DQ, strongly co-occurred, TCR associations were difficult to assign to individual alleles. Compared with equally common non-associated chains, HLA-associated TCR beta chains in a later analysis were more clonally expanded and had lower generation probabilities. The classifier was reported to diagnose cytomegalovirus status with high specificity and sensitivity in both the original and validation cohorts. According to a later analysis, parvovirus B19, influenza, CMV and Epstein-Barr virus appeared linked to several top co-occurrence clusters. For the cohort, immune exposure information was limited to CMV serostatus. In a later genetic analysis, a missense DCLRE1C variant was associated with V-gene and J-gene trimming of TCR beta chains, and the association was replicated in an independent cohort.

Here V drops 3 bases and J drops 8 bases, and the junction holds 5 bases not matched to any gene. CDR1 and CDR2, per the germline V gene (reference sequence), are LNHDA and SQIVND. From its cysteine to its phenylalanine, the CDR3 spans 15 amino acids. CDR3 DNA is the only sequence kept; it has 45 bases, read in frame from the first base. The cohort comprised around 700 healthy bone marrow donors. Cohort members were all nominally healthy when sampled, although unrecorded immune exposures were likely present. The donor was CMV seropositive and belonged to the group of 250 to 300 seropositive cohort members. Each donor provided a peripheral blood sample, and peripheral blood mononuclear cells were used for TCR beta sequencing. The Qiagen DNeasy Blood Extraction Kit was used to extract genomic DNA from the blood cell samples. This clone was detected only a few times. Its binding antigen is unknown. No base qualities exist here, and no much larger clone lies one base off it.

Library preparation used the immunoSEQ multiplex PCR assay. A mixture of 60 forward primers for TCR Vbeta segments and 13 reverse primers for TCR Jbeta segments was used in the multiplex PCR. The CDR3 region of rearranged TCR beta genes was amplified from genomic DNA with a multiplex PCR assay. The Illumina HiSeq System was used to sequence the amplified TCR beta libraries as 87-base-pair reads. As for the authors' bioinformatics: Across the 670 or so repertoires, a later analysis counted roughly 77 million unique TCR beta chains, around 10 million of which were shared by at least two donors. To remove PCR and sequencing errors, raw reads were error-corrected and collapsed into unique sequences using a nearest-neighbor algorithm that merged closely related sequences. V, D and J gene segments were assigned by aligning CDR3 sequences to IMGT reference sequences. For a sequence to be retained, at least a six-nucleotide match to both a V gene segment and a J gene segment was required. A rearrangement counted as productive if the CDR3 had no stop codons and remained in frame with V and J, and every other rearrangement counted as non-productive. Following IMGT convention, CDR3 was defined as the stretch from the second conserved V-encoded cysteine to the conserved J-encoded phenylalanine. The earlier analysis of fewer than 750 of the donors excluded sequences that lacked an unambiguous match to a single V gene segment. An earlier analysis of 450 to 650 of the donors called V segments functional above 56.7% productive rearrangements and segregating when the between-donor standard deviation exceeded 5%. To diagnose cytomegalovirus status from the catalog of TCR beta chain sequences, a statistical classification framework was built. V and J gene assignment, in a later analysis, came from comparing TCR nucleotide sequences with IMGT/GENE-DB human TR gene sequences. A later analysis assigned CDR3 sequences and most-parsimonious VDJ recombination scenarios with the TCRdist pipeline. In a later analysis, every TCR beta chain was defined by the combination of its CDR3 amino acid sequence and its V-gene family, and reads without a unique V-gene family were dropped. In a later analysis, 450 to 600 highly shared, low-generation-probability nucleotide sequences were removed to address suspected cross-contamination and a sequencing artifact. For each public chain, a later analysis derived a clonal expansion index from normalized ranks of inferred template counts within each repertoire. In a later analysis, generation probabilities were computed with a VDJ recombination model fitted to out-of-frame rearrangements, and the resulting probabilities were checked against IGoR. In a later analysis, hypergeometric tests were used to score TCR-TCR, TCR-HLA and TCR-CMV co-occurrence, with a repertoire-size bias correction applied to TCR pairs. To estimate false discovery rates, a later analysis permuted the HLA or CMV assignments 20 times. A later analysis grouped co-occurring TCRs with DBSCAN, adding TCRdist sequence similarity when clustering within HLA-allele-positive subsets. Repertoires with fewer than 30,000 or more than 120,000 public chains, plus five repertoires with anomalous nucleotide sharing, were excluded from co-occurrence clustering. Sourced from immuneACCESS, this table was stored by TCRdb with only in-frame sequences that have V and J called. A share of the clones is absent; for the studies checked, an unresolved V gene accounts for under half, and the remainder has no known explanation. The DNA gave D and trimming, while V, J and clone size come from that table. The sample profile shows 170,000 or so clones; roughly 78% of them were found once. 1% of the sample goes to the ten largest clones.

The material sequenced was PBMCs. The V and J segments used are TRBV19 and TRBJ2-1; TRBD1 agrees with 12 junctional bases. The source is a woman aged 45 to 65 in good health and CMV-seropositive. The CDR3 sequence is CASSIRDRGPYEQFF. Read as DNA, the sequence is TGTGCCAGTAGTATCCGGGACAGGGGGCCGTATGAGCAGTTCTTC.